Following are 8 T cell receptor beta chains from one sample sequenced in a study of control samples from healthy donors and cancer patients (dated by TCRdb to the early 2020s). The library was produced with the immunoSEQ multiplex PCR assay. TCRdb mirrors the immuneACCESS table, restricted to in-frame sequences. Some clones are absent from its copies; in checked studies, under half trace to an unresolved V gene, and the reason for the others is unknown. A total of about 140,000 clones appear in this sample, around 90% of them only once. Roughly 10% of the sample comes from the top ten. The sequenced material came from blood. The receptors were sampled from a man in his thirties or forties in good health.

CDR3 nucleotide sequence: TGTGCCTGGAGTGTAGGGACAGGGAACACTGAAGCTTTCTTT. Translating gives CAWSVGTGNTEAFF. V usage is TRBV30 and J usage is TRBJ1-1; 8 nucleotides agree with TRBD1. The CDR3 runs to 14 residues. Germline values: CDR1 GTSNPN, CDR2 SVGIG (reference sequence). V was clipped by 0 bases and J by 1 base; unmatched bases: 1.

The chain employs TRBV28 and TRBJ1-3, with D perhaps TRBD1 (5 bases). Trimming cost V 4 bases and J 0 bases, with 13 bases left between them. CDR1 and CDR2 (germline): MDHEN, SYDVKM. The CDR3 covers 16 residues. The CDR3 region has the DNA TGTGCCAGCAGTTCCCCTGGGGGAAACTCTGGAAACACCATATATTTT. Translating it yields CASSSPGGNSGNTIYF. The full variable domain, its missing parts supplied by reference TRBV28 and TRBJ1-3, is DVKVTQSSRYLVKRTGEKVFLECVQDMDHENMFWYRQDPGLGLRLIYFSYDVKMKEKGDIPEGYSVSREKKERFSLILESASTNQTSMYLCASSSPGGNSGNTIYFGEGSWLTVV.

This chain connects TRBV3-1 (or the pseudogene TRBV3-2) to TRBJ1-3; D not certain. Per germline, CDR1 LGHDT and CDR2 YNNKEL (reference sequence). There are 13 residues in the CDR3. V lost 7 bases to trimming and J lost 0 bases, with 7 bases between them. CDR3: CASTSSSGNTIYF. The CDR3 DNA follows: TGTGCCAGCACTAGCAGCTCTGGAAACACCATATATTTT.

The V and J genes are TRBV19 and TRBJ2-7, with D possibly called TRBD1 or TRBD2 (5 bases each). This CDR3 contains 17 residues. V lost 2 bases and J 3 bases, leaving 20 bases between the germline ends. Germline V CDR1 and CDR2: LNHDA, SQIVND (reference sequence). The CDR3, as DNA: TGTGCCAGTAGTATATCCCACCGTTGGGACGCGGGCTACGAGCAGTACTTC. Amino acid sequence: CASSISHRWDAGYEQYF.

This sequence joins TRBV2 and TRBJ2-3, with TRBD1 matching 7 bases. Germline-derived CDR1 and CDR2 are SNHLY and FYNNEI. The CDR3 extends over 15 amino acids. V lost 6 bases to trimming and J lost 0 bases; unmatched junction nucleotides: 6. The CDR3 DNA reads TGTGCCAGCAGGGAGACAGGGATCAGCACAGATACGCAGTATTTT. Translated, it gives CASRETGISTDTQYF.

Concerning this clone itself: Other DNA sequences in this sample translate to the same CDR3. The rearrangement links TRBV2 to TRBJ1-5, with TRBD1 matching 9 bases. Trimming took 4 bases from V and 5 from J; bases not matched to a gene: 3. CDR1 is SNHLY, CDR2 FYNNEI, per germline. This CDR3 contains 14 residues. CDR3 protein: CASSGTGGDQPQHF. CDR3 bases: TGTGCCAGCAGTGGCACAGGGGGCGATCAGCCCCAGCATTTT.

CDR3 coding DNA: TGTGCCAGCAGCTTCGGAGGAGACAACTATGGCTACACCTTC. This translates into CASSFGGDNYGYTF. This chain uses TRBV5-6 with TRBJ1-2; D unresolved. Germline V gene sequence: CDR1 SGHDT, CDR2 YYEEEE. V shed 2 bases and J shed 2 bases, with 10 bases lying between them. The CDR3 consists of 14 residues.

V is TRBV25-1 and J is TRBJ2-7; no definite D call. The V and J ends lost 3 bases and 4 bases respectively, with 7 bases between them. This CDR3 is built from 12 residues. The V gene's germline CDR1 is MGHDK and CDR2 SYGVNS. The CDR3 bases are TGTGCCAGCAGTGATGCCAGTTACGAGCAGTACTTC. It specifies CASSDASYEQYF.